The present T cell receptor (beta chain) was sequenced within a study of T-cell reconstitution after alpha-beta-depleted transplantation in children. In its sample, this clonotype was seen a few times. During its preparation, the TCRbeta library received unique molecular identifiers. TCRdb re-derived calls from the PCR reads in MiXCR, one entry per CDR3 protein. This table holds around 680,000 distinct CDR3 sequences, about 15% found once. V was trimmed by 1 base and J by 2 bases, leaving 13 bases between them. The germline V gene encodes CDR1 SGHDT and CDR2 YYEEEE. The CDR3 loop spans 16 amino acids.

The specimen comprised PBMCs from the stem cell graft donor, sampled from the stem cell graft. The receptor comes from a human donor who donated a stem cell graft to a child with acute myeloid leukemia. The chain has TRBV5-6 and TRBJ1-5; no firm D call. Here the CDR3 DNA reads TGTGCCAGCAGCTTGAACGGCCTCTACGGCAATCAGCCCCAGCATTTT. Protein: CASSLNGLYGNQPQHF.